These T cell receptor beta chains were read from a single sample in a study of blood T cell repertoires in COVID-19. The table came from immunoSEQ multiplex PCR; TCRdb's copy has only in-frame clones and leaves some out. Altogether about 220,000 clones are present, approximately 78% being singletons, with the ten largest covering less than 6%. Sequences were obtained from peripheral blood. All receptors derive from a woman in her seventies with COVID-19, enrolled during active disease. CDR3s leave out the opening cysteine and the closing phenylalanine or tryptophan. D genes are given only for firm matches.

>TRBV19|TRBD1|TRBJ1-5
ASSIGDRANQPQH
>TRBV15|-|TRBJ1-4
ATSNLVGASHEKLF
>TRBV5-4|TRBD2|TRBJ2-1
ASSPVAGSSYNEQF
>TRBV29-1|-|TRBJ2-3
SVSLLTASTDTQY
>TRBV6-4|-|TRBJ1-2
ASSSPGHGYT
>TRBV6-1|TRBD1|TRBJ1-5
ASSAPYRGWNQPQH
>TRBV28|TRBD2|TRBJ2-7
ASSLSGGGTYEQY
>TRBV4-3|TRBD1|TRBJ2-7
ASSQWGQPAYEQY
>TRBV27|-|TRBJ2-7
ASSPTSLSYEQY
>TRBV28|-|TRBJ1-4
ASTPPGHPNEKLF
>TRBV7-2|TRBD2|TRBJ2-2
ASSEVGLAGTGELF
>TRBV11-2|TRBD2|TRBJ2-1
ASSLGGGEQF
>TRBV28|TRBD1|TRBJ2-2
ASSLVRTGYANTGELF
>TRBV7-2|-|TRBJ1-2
ASSSGASYT
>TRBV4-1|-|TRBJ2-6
ASSQDGWQGAGANVLT
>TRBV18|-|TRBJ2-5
ASSPASEKTQY
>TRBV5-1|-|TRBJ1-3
ASSPDSSGNTIY
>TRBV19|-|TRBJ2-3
ASSYSRTDTQY
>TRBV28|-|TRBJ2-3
ASSSPSPPYTQY
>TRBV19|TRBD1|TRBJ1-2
ASTLQGTGGIHGYT
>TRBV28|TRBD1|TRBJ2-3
ASSGTGRKGTQY
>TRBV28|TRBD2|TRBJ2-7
ASTSWPGTSGRGGEQY
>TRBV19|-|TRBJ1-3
ASSITAASSGNTIY
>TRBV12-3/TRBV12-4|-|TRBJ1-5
ASSLDTNQPQH
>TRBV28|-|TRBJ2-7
ASTQLREQY
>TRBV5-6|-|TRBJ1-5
ASSLGSGYSNQPQH
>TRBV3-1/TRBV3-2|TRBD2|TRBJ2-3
ASSQGGLADTQY
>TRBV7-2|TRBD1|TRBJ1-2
ASSPGTGGNYGYT
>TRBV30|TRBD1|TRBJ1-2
ALEGRTGIYGYT
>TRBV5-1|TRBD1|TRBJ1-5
ASSQQGGNQPQH
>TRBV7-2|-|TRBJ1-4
ASSLGVGSGGEKLF
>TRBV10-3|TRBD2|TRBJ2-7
AISEGLAGVYLSYEQY